A single T cell receptor beta chain is shown here with its context. What it recognizes is unknown. This entry belongs to a study of radiotherapy plus CTLA-4 blockade in lung cancer. Study information: Objective response rate was more than 15%; disease control rate, around 30%. General study results and limits: Interferon-beta, together with early blood T cell clone dynamics, reportedly best predicted response. In blood, TCR clones derived from the tumor expanded after radiotherapy plus ipilimumab.

The CDR3 runs to 16 residues. Germline V lookup: CDR1 LGHNA, CDR2 YNFKEQ. Trimming shortened V by 0 bases and J by 4 bases, and 15 bases separated the two germline ends. Here immunoSEQ multiplex PCR was the method, and the copy in TCRdb shows in-frame clones only, minus some. The sample consists of under 100,000 clones, around four fifths of them appearing once. Material: peripheral blood, obtained from a patient treated with radiotherapy plus ipilimumab. This TCR came from a human donor with non-small cell lung cancer that progressed on radiotherapy plus ipilimumab. The chain uses TRBV4-2 and TRBJ1-2; no clear D gene. The CDR3, as DNA: TGTGCCAGCAGCCAAGATTTTACCTCCGGATTCTATGGCTACACCTTC. This codes for CASSQDFTSGFYGYTF.